This T cell receptor (beta chain) was retrieved from a study of long-term antiretroviral therapy in people with HIV. Study results and limitations: Narrower CDR3 length ranges marked HIV repertoires relative to controls. Repertoire composition at all time points was dominated by clones that had expanded before ART.

CDR1 and CDR2 from the germline V gene are SEHNR and FQNEAQ (reference sequence). Trimming pared 0 bases from V and 9 bases from J, leaving 6 bases between. This CDR3 has 12 amino acids. One or more pre-ART and two or more post-ART PBMC samples were available from each donor. Before they underwent DNA extraction, samples held about 1-10 million cryopreserved PBMC. In the case of this clone: The target antigen is unknown.

Samples were assayed with immunoSEQ v3.0 at survey level. Method: immunoSEQ multiplex PCR; TCRdb's copy keeps in-frame clones and lacks some. The sample comprises under 45,000 clones, 83% of which are singletons, and 5.5% to 8% rests with the top ten. This sequence joins TRBV7-9 and TRBJ1-5; D unresolved. The clonotype was recovered from a man aged 18 to 30 with HIV. Source: unsorted PBMCs, taken 1 year after starting antiretroviral therapy. CDR3 residues: CASSLAGRPQHF. The CDR3 DNA is TGTGCCAGCAGCTTAGCGGGAAGGCCCCAGCATTTT.